This TCR beta chain was obtained from a study of blood T cell repertoires in COVID-19. Study-wide background: The origin of the acute and convalescent COVID-19 samples was the United States, Italy and Spain. Sample material is recorded as cDNA or gDNA derived from T cells, B-cell-depleted T cells, or PBMCs.

This CDR3 spans 15 amino acids. V lost 3 bases, J lost 1 base, and 9 bases lay in between. In germline, CDR1 is SGHAT, CDR2 FQNNGV. Enrolment of Seattle patients took place during active infection, and they were followed longitudinally. Methods used by the authors: Counts of nucleated cells, estimated from reference gene primer amplification, were obtained. Assay: immunoSEQ multiplex PCR; the TCRdb copy retains only in-frame clones and omits some. Clone size and the V and J calls come from that table; the DNA yielded D and trimming. The data hold 200,000 to 300,000 clones, with more than 80% observed a single time.

The clonotype originates from a woman of 80 years or more with COVID-19, enrolled during active disease. The sample consisted of peripheral blood. The V gene is TRBV11-2, the J gene TRBJ1-4; D uncertain. CDR3 nucleotides: TGTGCCAGCAGCTTGGACGGAGGAACTAATGAAAAACTGTTTTTT. Encoded protein: CASSLDGGTNEKLFF.